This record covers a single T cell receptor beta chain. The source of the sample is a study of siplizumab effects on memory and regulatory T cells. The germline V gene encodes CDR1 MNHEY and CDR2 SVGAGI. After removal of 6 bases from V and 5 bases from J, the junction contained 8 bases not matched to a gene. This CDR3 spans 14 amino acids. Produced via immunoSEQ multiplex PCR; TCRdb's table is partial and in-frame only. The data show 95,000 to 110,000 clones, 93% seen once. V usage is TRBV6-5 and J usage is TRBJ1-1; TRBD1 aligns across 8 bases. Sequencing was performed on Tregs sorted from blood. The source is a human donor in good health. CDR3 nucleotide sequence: TGTGCCAGCAGCCGCGCAGGGGGCGAAACTGAAGCTTTCTTT. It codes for CASSRAGGETEAFF.